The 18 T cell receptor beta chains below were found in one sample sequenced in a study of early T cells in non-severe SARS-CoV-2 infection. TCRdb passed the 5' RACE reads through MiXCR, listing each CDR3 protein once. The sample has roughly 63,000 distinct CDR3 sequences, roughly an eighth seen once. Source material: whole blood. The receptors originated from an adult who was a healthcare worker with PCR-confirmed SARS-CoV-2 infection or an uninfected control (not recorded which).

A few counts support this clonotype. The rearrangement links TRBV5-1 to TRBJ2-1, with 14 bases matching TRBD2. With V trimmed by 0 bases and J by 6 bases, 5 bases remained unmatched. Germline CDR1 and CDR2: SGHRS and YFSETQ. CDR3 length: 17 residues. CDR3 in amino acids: CASSLEGLAGDGNEQFF. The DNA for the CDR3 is TGCGCCAGCAGCTTGGAGGGACTAGCGGGAGACGGCAATGAGCAGTTCTTC.

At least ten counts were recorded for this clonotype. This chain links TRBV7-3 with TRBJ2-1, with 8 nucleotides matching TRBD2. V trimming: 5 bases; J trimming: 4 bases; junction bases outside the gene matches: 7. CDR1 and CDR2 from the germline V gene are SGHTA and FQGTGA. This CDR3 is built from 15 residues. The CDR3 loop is CASSHGRAAYNEQFF. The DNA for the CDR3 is TGTGCCAGCAGCCACGGGAGGGCCGCTTACAATGAGCAGTTCTTC.

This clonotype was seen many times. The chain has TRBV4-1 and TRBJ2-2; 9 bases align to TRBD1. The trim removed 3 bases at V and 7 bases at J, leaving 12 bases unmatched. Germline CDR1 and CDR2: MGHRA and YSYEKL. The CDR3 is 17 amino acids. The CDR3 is CASSQSRDRDYGGELFF. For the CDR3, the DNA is TGCGCCAGCAGCCAGTCCCGGGACAGGGATTATGGCGGGGAGCTGTTTTTT.

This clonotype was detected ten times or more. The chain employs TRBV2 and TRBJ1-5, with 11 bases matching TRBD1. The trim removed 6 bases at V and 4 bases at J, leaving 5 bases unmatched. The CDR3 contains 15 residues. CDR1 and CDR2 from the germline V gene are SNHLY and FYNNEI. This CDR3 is CASSGTGGGNQPQHF. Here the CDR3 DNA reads TGTGCCAGCAGCGGGACAGGGGGAGGTAATCAGCCCCAGCATTTT.

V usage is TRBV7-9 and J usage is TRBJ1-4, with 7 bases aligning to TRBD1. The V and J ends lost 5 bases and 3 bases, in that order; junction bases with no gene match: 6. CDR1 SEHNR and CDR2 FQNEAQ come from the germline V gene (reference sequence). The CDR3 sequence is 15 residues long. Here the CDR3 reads CASSVRDSPNEKLFF. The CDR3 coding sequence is TGTGCCAGCAGCGTCAGGGACAGCCCTAATGAAAAACTGTTTTTT. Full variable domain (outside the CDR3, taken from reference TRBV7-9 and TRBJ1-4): DTGVSQNPRHKITKRGQNVTFRCDPISEHNRLYWYRQTLGQGPEFLTYFQNEAQLEKSRLLSDRFSAERPKGSFSTLEIQRTEQGDSAMYLCASSVRDSPNEKLFFGSGTQLSVL.

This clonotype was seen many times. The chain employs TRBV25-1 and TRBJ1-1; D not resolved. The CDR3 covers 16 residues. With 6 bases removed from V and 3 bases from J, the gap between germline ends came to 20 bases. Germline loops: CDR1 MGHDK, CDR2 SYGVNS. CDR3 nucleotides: TGTGCCAGCAGACACGACATCACGGGGATAGACACTGAAGCTTTCTTT. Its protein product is CASRHDITGIDTEAFF.

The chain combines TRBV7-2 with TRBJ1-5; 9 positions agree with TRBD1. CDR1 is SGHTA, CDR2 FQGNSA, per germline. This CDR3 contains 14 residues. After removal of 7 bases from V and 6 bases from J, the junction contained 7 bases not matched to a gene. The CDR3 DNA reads TGTGCCAGCACGGACAGGGGAGGAACTCAGCCCCAGCATTTT. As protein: CASTDRGGTQPQHF. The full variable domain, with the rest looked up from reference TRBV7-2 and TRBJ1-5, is GAGVSQSPSNKVTEKGKDVELRCDPISGHTALYWYRQSLGQGLEFLIYFQGNSAPDKSGLPSDRFSAERTGGSVSTLTIQRTQQEDSAVYLCASTDRGGTQPQHFGDGTRLSIL.

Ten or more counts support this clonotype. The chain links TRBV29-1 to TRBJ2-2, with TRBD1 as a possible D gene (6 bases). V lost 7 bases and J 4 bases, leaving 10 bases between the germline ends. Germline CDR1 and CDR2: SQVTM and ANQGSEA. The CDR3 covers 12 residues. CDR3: CSGGLSTGELFF. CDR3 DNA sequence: TGCAGCGGGGGGCTTAGCACCGGGGAGCTGTTTTTT.

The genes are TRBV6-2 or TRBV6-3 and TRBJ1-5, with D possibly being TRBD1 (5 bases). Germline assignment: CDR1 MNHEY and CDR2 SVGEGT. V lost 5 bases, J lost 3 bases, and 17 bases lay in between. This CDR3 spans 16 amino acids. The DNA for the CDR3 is TGTGCCAGCAGTCTCCACCGGGACCTTTACAATCAGCCCCAGCATTTT. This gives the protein CASSLHRDLYNQPQHF.

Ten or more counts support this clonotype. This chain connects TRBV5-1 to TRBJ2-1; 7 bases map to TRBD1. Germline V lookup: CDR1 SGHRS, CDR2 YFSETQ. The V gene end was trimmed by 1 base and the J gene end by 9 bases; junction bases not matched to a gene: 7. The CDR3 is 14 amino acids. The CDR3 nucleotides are TGCGCCAGCAGCTTGCAACCAACAGGGGTTGAGCAGTTCTTC. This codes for CASSLQPTGVEQFF.

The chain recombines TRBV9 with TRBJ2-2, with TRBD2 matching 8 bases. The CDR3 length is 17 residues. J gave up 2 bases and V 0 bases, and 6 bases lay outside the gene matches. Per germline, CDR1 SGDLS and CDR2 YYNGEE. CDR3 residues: CASSVGPSGGNTGELFF. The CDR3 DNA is TGTGCCAGCAGCGTAGGCCCCAGCGGGGGAAACACCGGGGAGCTGTTTTTT. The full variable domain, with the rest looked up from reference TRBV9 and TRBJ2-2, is DSGVTQTPKHLITATGQRVTLRCSPRSGDLSVYWYQQSLDQGLQFLIQYYNGEERAKGNILERFSAQQFPDLHSELNLSSLELGDSALYFCASSVGPSGGNTGELFFGEGSRLTVL.

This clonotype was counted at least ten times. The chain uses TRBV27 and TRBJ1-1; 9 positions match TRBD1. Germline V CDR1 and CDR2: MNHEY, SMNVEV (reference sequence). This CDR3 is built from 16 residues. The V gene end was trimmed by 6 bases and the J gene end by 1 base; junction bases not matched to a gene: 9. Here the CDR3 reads CASRSPPGQGNTEAFF. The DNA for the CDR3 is TGTGCCAGCAGATCCCCACCGGGACAGGGGAACACTGAAGCTTTCTTT.

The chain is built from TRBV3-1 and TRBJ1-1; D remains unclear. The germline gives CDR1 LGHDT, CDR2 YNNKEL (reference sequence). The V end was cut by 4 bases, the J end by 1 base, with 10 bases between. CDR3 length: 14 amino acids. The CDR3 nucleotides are TGTGCCAGCAGCCGCCGGACCGGGAACACTGAAGCTTTCTTT. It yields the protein CASSRRTGNTEAFF.

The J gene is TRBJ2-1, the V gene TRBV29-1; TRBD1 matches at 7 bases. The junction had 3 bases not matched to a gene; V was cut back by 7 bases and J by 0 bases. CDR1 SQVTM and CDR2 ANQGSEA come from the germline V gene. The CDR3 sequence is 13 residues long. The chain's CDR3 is CSADRDSYNEQFF. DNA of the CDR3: TGCAGCGCCGACAGGGACTCCTACAATGAGCAGTTCTTC.

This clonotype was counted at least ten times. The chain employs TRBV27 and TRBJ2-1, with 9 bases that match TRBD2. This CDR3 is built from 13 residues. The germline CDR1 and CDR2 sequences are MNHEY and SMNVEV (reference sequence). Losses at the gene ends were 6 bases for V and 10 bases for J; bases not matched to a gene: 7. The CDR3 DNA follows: TGTGCCAGCAGCCGATCGGGACTAGCCGAGCAGTTCTTC. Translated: CASSRSGLAEQFF.

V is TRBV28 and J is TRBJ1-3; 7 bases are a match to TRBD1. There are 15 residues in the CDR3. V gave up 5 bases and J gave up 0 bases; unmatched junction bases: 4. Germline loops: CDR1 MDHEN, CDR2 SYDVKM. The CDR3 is CASSRQGHSGNTIYF. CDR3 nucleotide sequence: TGTGCCAGCAGTCGACAGGGCCACTCTGGAAACACCATATATTTT.

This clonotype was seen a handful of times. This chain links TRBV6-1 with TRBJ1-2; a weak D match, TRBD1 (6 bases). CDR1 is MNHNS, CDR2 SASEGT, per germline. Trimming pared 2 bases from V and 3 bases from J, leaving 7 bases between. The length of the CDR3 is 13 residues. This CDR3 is CASSENRDYGYTF. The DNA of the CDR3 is TGTGCCAGCAGTGAAAACAGGGACTATGGCTACACCTTC.

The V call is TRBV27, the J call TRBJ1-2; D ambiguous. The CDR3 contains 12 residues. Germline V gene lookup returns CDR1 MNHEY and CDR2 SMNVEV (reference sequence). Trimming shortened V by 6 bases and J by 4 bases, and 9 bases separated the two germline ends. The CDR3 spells CASRNSVYGYTF. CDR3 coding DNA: TGTGCCAGCAGAAACAGCGTCTATGGCTACACCTTC.